Listed here are 14 T cell receptor beta chains from one sample, sequenced in a study of response to subunit inactivated influenza vaccine. TCRdb recomputed calls from the RT-PCR reads with MiXCR, one row per CDR3 protein. The repertoire holds about 190,000 distinct CDR3 sequences, approximately 15% seen once, with 26% in the top ten. The sample was CD8+ T cells sorted from PBMCs, taken about 5 days after vaccination. All receptors come from a man between 45 and 60 years old who received an inactivated influenza vaccine.

This clonotype was observed a handful of times. The chain uses TRBV11-2 and TRBJ1-2, with TRBD1 matching over 7 bases. Germline V gene sequence: CDR1 SGHAT, CDR2 FQNNGV. The CDR3 is 14 residues long. V lost 5 bases, J lost 4 bases, and 7 bases stayed unmatched. The chain's CDR3 is CASSGIGGGYGYTF. The CDR3 region has the DNA TGTGCCAGCAGCGGTATAGGGGGCGGCTATGGCTACACCTTC.

This clonotype was seen only a few times. The chain is built from TRBV27 and TRBJ2-2; no definite D call. Trimming removed 6 bases at V and 8 bases at J, with 10 bases between. Germline CDR1 MNHEY, CDR2 SMNVEV (reference sequence). The CDR3 is 12 amino acids. DNA for the CDR3: TGTGCCAGCAGCCAACTTGGGGGGGAGCTGTTTTTT. It specifies CASSQLGGELFF.

The V call is TRBV4-3, the J call TRBJ1-6; 8 positions match TRBD1. There are 15 residues in the CDR3. V shed 4 bases, J shed 8 bases, and the junction held 7 bases outside the gene matches. The germline gives CDR1 LGHNA, CDR2 YSLEER. The CDR3 here is CASSPTDRADSPLHF. The CDR3 DNA reads as TGCGCCAGCAGCCCTACGGACAGGGCAGATTCACCCCTCCACTTT.

V usage is TRBV28 and J usage is TRBJ1-3; D is uncertain. Germline V gene lookup returns CDR1 MDHEN and CDR2 SYDVKM. The germline V and J ends were trimmed by 2 bases and 9 bases, with 14 bases remaining between them. The CDR3 sequence is 14 residues long. CDR3 protein: CASSLSLSAGTIYF. The CDR3 DNA sequence: TGTGCCAGCAGTTTAAGTTTATCAGCGGGCACCATATATTTT.

This clonotype was counted a few times. The rearrangement joins TRBV10-2 to TRBJ2-1; D gene uncertain. Germline V gene sequence: CDR1 WSHSY, CDR2 SAAADI. With 6 bases removed from V and 7 bases from J, the gap between germline ends came to 13 bases. The CDR3 has 13 amino acids. CDR3 nucleotide sequence: TGCGCCAGCAGCCTCCTTATATTAAATGAGCAGTTCTTC. Its protein product is CASSLLILNEQFF.

The chain links TRBV20-1 to TRBJ2-7; TRBD1 agrees at 8 bases. There are 15 residues in the CDR3. Germline CDR1 and CDR2: DFQATT and SNEGSKA (reference sequence). V shed 3 bases and J 2 bases; nucleotides not matched to a gene: 9. CDR3 residues: CSARAPDRVPYEQYF. CDR3 DNA: TGCAGTGCTAGGGCCCCGGACAGGGTTCCCTACGAGCAGTACTTC.

The CDR3, as DNA: TGTGCCAGCAGTGTGGCAGGCAGGACGTACGAGCAGTACTTC. This gives the protein CASSVAGRTYEQYF. The chain couples TRBV2 to TRBJ2-7; D remains ambiguous. CDR1 and CDR2 (germline): SNHLY, FYNNEI. This CDR3 has 14 residues. The V gene lost 4 bases and the J gene lost 4 bases, with 14 bases spanning the gap. Full variable domain (outside the CDR3, taken from reference TRBV2 and TRBJ2-7): EPEVTQTPSHQVTQMGQEVILRCVPISNHLYFYWYRQILGQKVEFLVSFYNNEISEKSEIFDDQFSVERPDGSNFTLKIRSTKLEDSAMYFCASSVAGRTYEQYFGPGTRLTVT.

This clonotype was picked up a small number of times. V and J are TRBV15 and TRBJ2-7; D unresolved. With 0 bases removed from V and 6 bases from J, the gap between germline ends came to 6 bases. Germline values: CDR1 LNHNV, CDR2 YYDKDF (reference sequence). This CDR3 has 12 residues. DNA of the CDR3: TGTGCCACCAGCAGAGATCGAATCGAGCAGTACTTC. Translation gives CATSRDRIEQYF.

This clonotype was seen only a few times. This chain links TRBV7-2 with TRBJ2-7; D not certain. The germline V gene encodes CDR1 SGHTA and CDR2 FQGNSA. Trimming stripped 5 bases from V and 2 bases from J, with 13 bases between. The CDR3 loop spans 14 amino acids. As DNA, the CDR3 is TGTGCCAGCAGCCCCACAGTCTTTACCTACGAGCAGTACTTC. Translated: CASSPTVFTYEQYF.

This clonotype was found many times. This chain uses TRBV29-1 with TRBJ2-1, with TRBD2 as a possible D gene (5 bases). Germline CDR1 is SQVTM and CDR2 is ANQGSEA. Trimming stripped 0 bases from V and 12 bases from J, with 18 bases between. This CDR3 comprises 14 residues. The CDR3 reads CSVEDPETGFGQFF. The CDR3 region has the DNA TGCAGCGTTGAAGATCCCGAGACGGGGTTTGGGCAGTTCTTC.

This clonotype was seen ten or more times. The chain couples TRBV9 to TRBJ1-3; D may be TRBD1 (5 bases). The V and J ends lost 4 bases and 0 bases respectively, with 11 bases between them. The CDR3 is made up of 15 amino acids. Germline V gene lookup returns CDR1 SGDLS and CDR2 YYNGEE. In DNA, the CDR3 is TGTGCCAGCAGCCCGGGACGCAGCTCTGGAAACACCATATATTTT. It specifies CASSPGRSSGNTIYF.

This clonotype has only a few counts. This chain connects TRBV20-1 to TRBJ2-4, with TRBD2 matching over 14 bases. J gave up 1 base and V 1 base, and 6 bases lay outside the gene matches. The CDR3 extends over 18 amino acids. Germline values: CDR1 DFQATT, CDR2 SNEGSKA (reference sequence). CDR3 nucleotide sequence: TGCAGTGCTAGAGGGGGGACTAGCGGGAGTTCGGCCAAAAACATTCAGTACTTC. It codes for CSARGGTSGSSAKNIQYF.

The genes are TRBV6-5 and TRBJ2-7; 10 bases align to TRBD2. The CDR3 is 18 residues long. The trim removed 1 base at V and 0 bases at J, leaving 9 bases unmatched. CDR1 MNHEY and CDR2 SVGAGI come from the germline V gene. The CDR3 DNA follows: TGTGCCAGCAGTTACTACGTAGCGGGAGGAACTTTCTCCTACGAGCAGTACTTC. Encoded protein: CASSYYVAGGTFSYEQYF.

This clonotype showed up just a few times. The gene calls are TRBV7-9 and TRBJ2-1, with 8 bases identical to TRBD2. V lost 5 bases and J lost 3; bases outside the gene matches: 9. This CDR3 spans 16 amino acids. Germline assignment: CDR1 SEHNR and CDR2 FQNEAQ (reference sequence). The CDR3 sequence: CASSIHGGEFYNEQFF. The CDR3 DNA is TGTGCCAGCAGCATTCACGGGGGGGAGTTCTACAATGAGCAGTTCTTC.